Each of the 9 T cell receptor beta chains below was sequenced from the same sample in a study of blood T cell repertoires in COVID-19. Data came from immunoSEQ multiplex PCR; TCRdb stores just in-frame clones and leaves some out. The sample has 200,000 to 250,000 clones, around 86% seen once. Sequenced material: peripheral blood. The receptor source for this set is a woman older than 75 with COVID-19, enrolled during active disease.

The rearrangement links TRBV7-9 to TRBJ2-1; TRBD2 aligns across 14 bases. The V gene end was trimmed by 4 bases and the J gene end by 8 bases; junction bases not matched to a gene: 7. Per the germline V gene, CDR1 is SEHNR and CDR2 is FQNEAQ (reference sequence). CDR3 length equals 16 residues. The CDR3: CASSSRGTSGSYEQFF. The CDR3 bases are TGTGCCAGCAGCTCACGCGGGACTAGCGGGAGTTATGAGCAGTTCTTC.

The DNA of the CDR3 is TGTGCCAGCTCACCAGTGGAGGGGGCGTATGGCTACACCTTC. This translates into CASSPVEGAYGYTF. The V and J genes are TRBV18 and TRBJ1-2; the match to TRBD1 covers 7 bases. Germline trimming cut 2 bases from V and 5 bases from J; bases unmatched to any gene: 5. The length of the CDR3 is 14 residues. From germline, CDR1 is KGHSH and CDR2 LQKENI.

The V gene is TRBV7-9, the J gene TRBJ1-2; maybe TRBD1 (6 bases). Germline V lookup: CDR1 SEHNR, CDR2 FQNEAQ (reference sequence). The V end lost 8 bases, the J end lost 9 bases, and 22 bases lay between the germline ends. The CDR3 is 14 amino acids. CDR3 DNA: TGTGCCAGCCGCTCACAGGGAAGGCAAGGGAGCTACACCTTC. This translates into CASRSQGRQGSYTF.

This clone was observed a few times. This chain's CDR3 is CASSRTSGAAGTLNEQFF. The CDR3 DNA sequence: TGTGCCAGCAGTCGGACTAGCGGGGCAGCGGGTACACTAAATGAGCAGTTCTTC. This chain links TRBV7-3 with TRBJ2-1, with 12 nucleotides matching TRBD2. The CDR3 is 18 amino acids. CDR1 and CDR2 from the germline V gene are SGHTA and FQGTGA. V lost 6 bases and J lost 7; bases outside the gene matches: 16.

This sequence joins TRBV21-1 and TRBJ1-5; TRBD1 is taken as the D call from the table, unchecked against the DNA. TRBV21-1 is labeled a pseudogene. This CDR3 has 15 residues. The CDR3: CASSLGGRVNQPQHF. The DNA for the CDR3 is TGTGCCAGCAGCCTTGGGGGCAGGGTAAATCAGCCCCAGCATTTT.

The chain recombines TRBV15 with TRBJ1-6; D is perhaps TRBD1 (6 bases). V lost 0 bases and J 10 bases, leaving 10 bases between the germline ends. Germline values: CDR1 LNHNV, CDR2 YYDKDF (reference sequence). The CDR3 extends over 14 amino acids. The CDR3 sequence: CATSRDGGGSPLHF. The CDR3 region has the DNA TGTGCCACCAGCAGAGATGGGGGCGGATCACCCCTCCACTTT.

This clone was seen once. The chain combines TRBV28 with TRBJ1-5, with 7 bases that match TRBD1. Trimming cost V 6 bases and J 7 bases; bases outside gene matches: 12. The germline CDR1 and CDR2 sequences are MDHEN and SYDVKM. This CDR3 contains 15 residues. CDR3 protein: CASRPIDRAEQPQHF. The CDR3 nucleotides are TGTGCCAGCAGACCCATTGACAGGGCAGAACAGCCCCAGCATTTT. The variable domain in full, completed from reference TRBV28 and TRBJ1-5, reads DVKVTQSSRYLVKRTGEKVFLECVQDMDHENMFWYRQDPGLGLRLIYFSYDVKMKEKGDIPEGYSVSREKKERFSLILESASTNQTSMYLCASRPIDRAEQPQHFGDGTRLSIL.

This chain uses TRBV9 with TRBJ1-5; possibly TRBD1 for D (6 bases). Germline assignment: CDR1 SGDLS and CDR2 YYNGEE. CDR3 length: 14 residues. V lost 4 bases and J 3 bases, leaving 11 bases between the germline ends. This chain's CDR3 is CASSKTGHNQPQHF. CDR3 nucleotide sequence: TGTGCCAGCAGCAAGACAGGACACAATCAGCCCCAGCATTTT.

The chain recombines TRBV11-2 with TRBJ2-7; TRBD1 agrees at 7 bases. The CDR3 has 16 amino acids. Germline values: CDR1 SGHAT, CDR2 FQNNGV. After removal of 5 bases from V and 0 bases from J, the junction contained 10 bases not matched to a gene. The CDR3 sequence is CASSPQTGTVSYEQYF. In nucleotides, the CDR3 is TGTGCCAGCAGCCCGCAGACGGGGACAGTCTCCTACGAGCAGTACTTC.